This TCR beta chain was obtained from a study of blood T cell repertoires in COVID-19. Study-level background: Specimens from acute and convalescent COVID-19 originated in the United States, Italy and Spain.

TCRdb keeps only in-frame clones here, not all; method: immunoSEQ multiplex PCR. The profile shows tens of thousands of clones, 89% of them singletons. Germline V gene lookup returns CDR1 KGHDR and CDR2 SFDVKD. Trimming took 9 bases from V and 6 from J; bases not matched to a gene: 8. CDR3 length: 13 residues. The chain links TRBV24-1 to TRBJ2-7, with 9 bases that match TRBD1. The source is a woman aged 55 to 70 with COVID-19, enrolled during active disease. The sample taken for sequencing was peripheral blood. The CDR3 DNA sequence: TGTGCCACCTCGGGGACAGGGTCGTCCGAGCAGTACTTC. Translating gives CATSGTGSSEQYF.